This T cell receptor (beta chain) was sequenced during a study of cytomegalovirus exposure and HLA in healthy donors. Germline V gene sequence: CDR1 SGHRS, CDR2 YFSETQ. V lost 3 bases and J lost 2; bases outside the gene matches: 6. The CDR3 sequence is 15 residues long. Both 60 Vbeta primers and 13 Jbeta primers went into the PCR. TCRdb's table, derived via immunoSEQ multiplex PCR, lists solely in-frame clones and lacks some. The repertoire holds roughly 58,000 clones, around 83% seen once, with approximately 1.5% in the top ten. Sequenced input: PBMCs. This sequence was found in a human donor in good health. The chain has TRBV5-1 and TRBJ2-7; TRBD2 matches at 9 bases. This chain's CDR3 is CASSSTSGGTYEQYF. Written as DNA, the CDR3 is TGCGCCAGCAGCTCGACTAGCGGTGGTACCTACGAGCAGTACTTC.